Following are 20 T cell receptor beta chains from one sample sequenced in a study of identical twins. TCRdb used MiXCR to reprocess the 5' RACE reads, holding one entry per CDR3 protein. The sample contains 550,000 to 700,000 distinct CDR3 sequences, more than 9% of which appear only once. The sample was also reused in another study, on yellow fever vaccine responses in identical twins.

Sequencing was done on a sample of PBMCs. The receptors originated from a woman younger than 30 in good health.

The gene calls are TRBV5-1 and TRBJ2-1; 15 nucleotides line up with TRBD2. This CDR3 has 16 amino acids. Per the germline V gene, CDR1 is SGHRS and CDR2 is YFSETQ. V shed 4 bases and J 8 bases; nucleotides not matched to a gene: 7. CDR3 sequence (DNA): TGCGCCAGCAGCAGGACTAGCGGGGGGGCCTCGCATGAGCAGTTCTTC. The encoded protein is CASSRTSGGASHEQFF.

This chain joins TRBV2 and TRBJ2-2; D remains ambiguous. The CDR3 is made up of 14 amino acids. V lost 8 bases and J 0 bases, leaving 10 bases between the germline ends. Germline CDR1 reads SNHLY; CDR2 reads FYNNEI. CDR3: CASLPSANTGELFF. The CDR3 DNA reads TGTGCCAGCCTCCCCTCAGCGAACACCGGGGAGCTGTTTTTT.

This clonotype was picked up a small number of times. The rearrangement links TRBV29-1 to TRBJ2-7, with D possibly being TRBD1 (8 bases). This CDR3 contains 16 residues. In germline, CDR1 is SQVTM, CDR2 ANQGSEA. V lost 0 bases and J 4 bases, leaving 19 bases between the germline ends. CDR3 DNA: TGCAGCGTTGAAGATCGTTCAGGGGGCGGGGGTTACGAGCAGTACTTC. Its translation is CSVEDRSGGGGYEQYF.

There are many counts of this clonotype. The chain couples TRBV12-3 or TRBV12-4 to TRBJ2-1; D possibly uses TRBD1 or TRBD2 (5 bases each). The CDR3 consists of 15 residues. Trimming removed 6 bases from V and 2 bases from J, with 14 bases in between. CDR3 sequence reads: CASSPTPGPYNEQFF. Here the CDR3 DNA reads TGTGCCAGCAGCCCCACCCCGGGACCCTACAATGAGCAGTTCTTC.

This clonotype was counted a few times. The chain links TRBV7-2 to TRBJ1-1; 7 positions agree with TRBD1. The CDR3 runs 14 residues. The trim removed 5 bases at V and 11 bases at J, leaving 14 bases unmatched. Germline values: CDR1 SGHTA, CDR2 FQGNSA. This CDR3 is CASSPITGTGVAFF. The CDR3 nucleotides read TGTGCCAGCAGCCCCATTACCGGCACAGGGGTGGCTTTCTTT. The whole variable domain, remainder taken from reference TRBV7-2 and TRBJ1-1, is GAGVSQSPSNKVTEKGKDVELRCDPISGHTALYWYRQSLGQGLEFLIYFQGNSAPDKSGLPSDRFSAERTGGSVSTLTIQRTQQEDSAVYLCASSPITGTGVAFFGQGTRLTVV.

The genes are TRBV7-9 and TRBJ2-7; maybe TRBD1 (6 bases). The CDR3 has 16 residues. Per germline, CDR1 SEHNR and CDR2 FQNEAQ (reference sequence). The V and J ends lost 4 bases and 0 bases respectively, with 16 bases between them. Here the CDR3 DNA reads TGTGCCAGCAGCTCTCCGGGACACTCCAGCTCCTACGAGCAGTACTTC. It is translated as CASSSPGHSSSYEQYF.

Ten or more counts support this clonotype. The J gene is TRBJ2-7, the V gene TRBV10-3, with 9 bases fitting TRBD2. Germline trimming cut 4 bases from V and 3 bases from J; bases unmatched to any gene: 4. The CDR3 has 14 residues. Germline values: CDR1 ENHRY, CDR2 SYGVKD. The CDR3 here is CAISASGTHYEQYF. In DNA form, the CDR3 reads TGTGCCATCAGTGCTAGCGGGACCCACTACGAGCAGTACTTC.

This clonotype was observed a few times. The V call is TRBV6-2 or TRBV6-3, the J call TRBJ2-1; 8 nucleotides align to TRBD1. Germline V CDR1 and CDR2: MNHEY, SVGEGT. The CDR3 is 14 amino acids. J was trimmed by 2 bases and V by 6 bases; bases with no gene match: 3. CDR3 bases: TGTGCCAGCAGAGAACAGGGGGCCTACAATGAGCAGTTCTTC. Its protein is CASREQGAYNEQFF.

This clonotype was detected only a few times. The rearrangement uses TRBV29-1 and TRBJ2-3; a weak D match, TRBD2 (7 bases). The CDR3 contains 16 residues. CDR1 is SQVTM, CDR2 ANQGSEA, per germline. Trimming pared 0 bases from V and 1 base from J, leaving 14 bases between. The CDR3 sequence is CSVEDAGATGTDTQYF. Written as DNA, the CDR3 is TGCAGCGTTGAAGATGCGGGGGCGACGGGCACAGATACGCAGTATTTT.

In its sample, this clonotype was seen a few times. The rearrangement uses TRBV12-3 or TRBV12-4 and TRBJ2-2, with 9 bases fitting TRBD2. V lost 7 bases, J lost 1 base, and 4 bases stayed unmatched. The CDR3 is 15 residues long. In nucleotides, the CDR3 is TGTGCCAGCACCATAGCGGGAGTGAACACCGGGGAGCTGTTTTTT. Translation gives CASTIAGVNTGELFF.

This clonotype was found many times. For the CDR3, the DNA is TGTGCCAGCAGAACAGGGGAGAGCTCCTACAATGAGCAGTTCTTC. This gives the protein CASRTGESSYNEQFF. V gene TRBV7-9 combines with J gene TRBJ2-1, with 7 nucleotides matching TRBD1. This CDR3 is 15 amino acids long. The germline V gene has CDR1 SEHNR and CDR2 FQNEAQ (reference sequence). Losses at the gene ends were 6 bases for V and 0 bases for J; bases not matched to a gene: 5.

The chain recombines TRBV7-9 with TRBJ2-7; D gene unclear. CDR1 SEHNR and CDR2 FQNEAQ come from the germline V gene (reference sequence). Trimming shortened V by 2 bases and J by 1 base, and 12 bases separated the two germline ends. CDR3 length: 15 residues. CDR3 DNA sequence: TGTGCCAGCAGCTTACTGATGGGGTTATCCTACGAGCAGTACTTC. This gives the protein CASSLLMGLSYEQYF.

The CDR3 is CASSAPRGSNQPQHF. The CDR3 nucleotides are TGTGCCAGCAGTGCTCCCAGGGGCTCCAATCAGCCCCAGCATTTT. The rearrangement links TRBV6-1 to TRBJ1-5, with a weak D call TRBD1 (6 bases). Germline assignment: CDR1 MNHNS and CDR2 SASEGT. This CDR3 has 15 amino acids. V was shortened by 4 bases and J by 3 bases, with 13 bases between the two germline ends.

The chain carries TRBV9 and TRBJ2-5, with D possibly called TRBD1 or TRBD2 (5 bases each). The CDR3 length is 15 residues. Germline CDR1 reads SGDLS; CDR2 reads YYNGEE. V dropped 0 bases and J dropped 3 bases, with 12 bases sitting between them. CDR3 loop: CASSVGGFREETQYF. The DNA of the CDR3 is TGTGCCAGCAGCGTAGGGGGGTTTCGGGAAGAGACCCAGTACTTC.

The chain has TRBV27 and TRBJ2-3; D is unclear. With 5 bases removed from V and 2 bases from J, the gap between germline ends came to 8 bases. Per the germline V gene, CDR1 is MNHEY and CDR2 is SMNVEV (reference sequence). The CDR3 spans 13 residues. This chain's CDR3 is CASSPTITDTQYF. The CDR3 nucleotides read TGTGCCAGCAGTCCCACAATCACAGATACGCAGTATTTT.

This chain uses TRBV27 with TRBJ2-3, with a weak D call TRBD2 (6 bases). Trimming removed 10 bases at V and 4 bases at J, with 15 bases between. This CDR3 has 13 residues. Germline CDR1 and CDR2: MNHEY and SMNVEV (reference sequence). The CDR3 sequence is CATARLVADTQYF. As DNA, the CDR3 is TGTGCCACCGCCAGACTAGTAGCAGATACGCAGTATTTT.

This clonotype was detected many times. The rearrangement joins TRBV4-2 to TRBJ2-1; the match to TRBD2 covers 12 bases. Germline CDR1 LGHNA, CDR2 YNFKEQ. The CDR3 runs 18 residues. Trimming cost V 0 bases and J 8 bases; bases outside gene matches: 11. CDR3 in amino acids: CASSQEGVTSGRGDEQFF. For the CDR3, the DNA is TGTGCCAGCAGCCAAGAGGGGGTGACTAGCGGGAGAGGCGATGAGCAGTTCTTC.

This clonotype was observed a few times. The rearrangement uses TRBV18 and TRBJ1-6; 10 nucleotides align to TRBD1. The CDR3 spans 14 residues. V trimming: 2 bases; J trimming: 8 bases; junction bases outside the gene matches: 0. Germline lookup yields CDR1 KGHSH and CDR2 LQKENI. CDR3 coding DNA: TGTGCCAGCTCACCAGGGACAGGGGATTCACCCCTCCACTTT. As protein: CASSPGTGDSPLHF.

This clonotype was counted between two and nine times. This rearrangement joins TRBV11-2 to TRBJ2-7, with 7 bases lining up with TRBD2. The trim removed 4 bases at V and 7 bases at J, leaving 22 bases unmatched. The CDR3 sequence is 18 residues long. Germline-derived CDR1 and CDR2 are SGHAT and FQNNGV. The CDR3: CASSSRSRGGSSGAEQYF. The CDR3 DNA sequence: TGTGCCAGCAGCTCCCGCAGCCGCGGGGGTTCTAGCGGCGCTGAGCAGTACTTC.

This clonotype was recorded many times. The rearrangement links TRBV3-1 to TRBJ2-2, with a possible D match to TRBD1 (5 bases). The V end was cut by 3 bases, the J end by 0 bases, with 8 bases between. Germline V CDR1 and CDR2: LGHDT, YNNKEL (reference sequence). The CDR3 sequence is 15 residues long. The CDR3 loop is CASSHRETNTGELFF. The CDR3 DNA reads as TGTGCCAGCAGCCACAGGGAAACGAACACCGGGGAGCTGTTTTTT.